This passage covers 12 T cell receptor beta chains from one sample sequenced in a study of T cells after posttransplantation cyclophosphamide. The method was immunoSEQ multiplex PCR; TCRdb's version includes in-frame clones alone and lacks a portion of them. The sample includes some 20,000 clones, under 99% of them seen just once. The naive gate required viable CD3+CD4+ or CD3+CD8+ cells with CCR7+CD45RA+CD45RO-CD95-CD27+CD28+ phenotype. Sequencing used naive CD4+ T cells sorted from PBMCs. The receptors come from a man aged 35-49 years in good health, CMV-negative, and a related stem cell transplant donor.

The chain employs TRBV6-5 and TRBJ2-6, with a tentative D call TRBD1 (6 bases). This CDR3 is 15 amino acids long. With 4 bases removed from V and 8 bases from J, the gap between germline ends came to 15 bases. From germline, CDR1 is MNHEY and CDR2 SVGAGI. CDR3 nucleotides: TGTGCCAGCAGTTTCGGACAGACGGGCCCCAACGTCCTGACTTTC. Translation: CASSFGQTGPNVLTF.

This chain connects TRBV5-1 to TRBJ2-6, with D maybe TRBD1 (6 bases). Germline loops: CDR1 SGHRS, CDR2 YFSETQ. Trimming took off 10 bases at V and 1 base at J, with 27 bases between the two ends. The CDR3 has 19 residues. The CDR3 bases are TGCGCCGGCCGCTTAAGGACGACAGGTGGAATTTCTGGGGCCAACGTCCTGACTTTC. It yields the protein CAGRLRTTGGISGANVLTF.

V is TRBV28 and J is TRBJ2-3; 10 nucleotides agree with TRBD1. The CDR3 has 15 amino acids. The V gene end was trimmed by 4 bases and the J gene end by 11 bases; junction bases not matched to a gene: 12. Germline V gene data show CDR1 as MDHEN and CDR2 as SYDVKM. The CDR3 here is CASSYLERTGGWQYF. CDR3 DNA: TGTGCCAGCAGTTACCTCGAACGGACAGGGGGTTGGCAGTATTTT.

The rearrangement joins TRBV11-2 to TRBJ2-7; 7 nucleotides line up with TRBD2. The germline CDR1 and CDR2 sequences are SGHAT and FQNNGV. This CDR3 comprises 13 residues. After removal of 5 bases from V and 3 bases from J, the junction contained 4 bases not matched to a gene. CDR3 sequence: CASSGGLSYEQYF. For the CDR3, the DNA is TGTGCCAGCAGCGGGGGACTAAGCTACGAGCAGTACTTC.

The CDR3 loop is CASSIGTGGREQYF. CDR3 nucleotides: TGTGCCAGTAGTATAGGTACAGGGGGCCGCGAGCAGTACTTC. The V and J genes are TRBV19 and TRBJ2-7; 9 bases map to TRBD1. The length of the CDR3 is 14 residues. The V and J ends lost 1 base and 6 bases, in that order; junction bases with no gene match: 4. The germline CDR1 and CDR2 sequences are LNHDA and SQIVND (reference sequence).

The genes are TRBV7-9 and TRBJ1-1; 8 nucleotides align to TRBD1. Trimming removed 6 bases from V and 4 bases from J; junction bases left unmatched: 13. CDR1 is SEHNR and CDR2 is FQNEAQ in the germline V gene (reference sequence). The CDR3 contains 16 residues. The CDR3 DNA is TGTGCCAGCAGTCAATACAACCAGGGGGCTGGCACTGAAGCTTTCTTT. Its translation: CASSQYNQGAGTEAFF.

The gene calls are TRBV7-3 and TRBJ2-5, with 8 nucleotides matching TRBD1. With 3 bases clipped from V and 1 base from J, the junction kept 4 bases outside the gene matches. In germline, CDR1 is SGHTA, CDR2 FQGTGA. The CDR3 has 15 amino acids. The CDR3 DNA reads as TGTGCCAGCAGCTTTGACAGGGGAACCCAAGAGACCCAGTACTTC. Protein sequence: CASSFDRGTQETQYF.

V and J are TRBV9 and TRBJ2-7; 8 nucleotides match TRBD2. Germline V gives CDR1 SGDLS, CDR2 YYNGEE. The CDR3 contains 16 residues. Trimming took 3 bases from V and 2 from J; bases not matched to a gene: 10. This CDR3 is CASSAGAGVGTYEQYF. Written as DNA, the CDR3 is TGTGCCAGCAGCGCGGGAGCGGGAGTTGGAACCTACGAGCAGTACTTC.

This chain connects TRBV7-2 to TRBJ2-1, with 13 bases aligning to TRBD2. The ends lost 3 bases at V and 12 bases at J; junction bases unmatched: 5. The CDR3 extends over 14 amino acids. Germline-derived CDR1 and CDR2 are SGHTA and FQGNSA. CDR3 amino acids: CASSFGLAGVGQFF. In DNA form, the CDR3 reads TGTGCCAGCAGCTTTGGACTAGCGGGAGTTGGGCAGTTCTTC.

This chain joins TRBV30 and TRBJ2-5, with D possibly TRBD2 on 5 matching bases. This CDR3 has 11 residues. With 8 bases removed from V and 4 bases from J, the gap between germline ends came to 11 bases. CDR1 GTSNPN and CDR2 SVGIG come from the germline V gene (reference sequence). The chain's CDR3 is CALALGETQYF. The DNA for the CDR3 is TGTGCCCTAGCCCTAGGAGAGACCCAGTACTTC. Based on the CDR3 plus reference TRBV30 and TRBJ2-5, the full variable domain is SQTIHQWPATLVQPVGSPLSLECTVEGTSNPNLYWYRQAAGRGLQLLFYSVGIGQISSEVPQNLSASRPQDRQFILSSKKLLLSDSGFYLCALALGETQYFGPGTRLLVL.

CDR3 in amino acids: CASSYGQPPGSTQYF. CDR3 nucleotide sequence: TGTGCCAGCAGTTACGGGCAGCCACCCGGCAGTACGCAGTATTTT. The chain is built from TRBV6-6 and TRBJ2-3; D gene ambiguous. CDR1 MNHNY and CDR2 SVGAGI come from the germline V gene (reference sequence). The V gene lost 2 bases and the J gene lost 8 bases, with 17 bases spanning the gap. The CDR3 spans 15 residues.

The CDR3 spells CATSRGIGGDTQYF. The CDR3 DNA reads TGTGCCACCTCCAGGGGGATCGGGGGAGATACGCAGTATTTT. V is TRBV6-5 and J is TRBJ2-3; D possibly corresponds to TRBD1 (7 bases). V lost 10 bases to trimming and J lost 5 bases, with 19 bases between them. This CDR3 is 14 amino acids long. Germline values: CDR1 MNHEY, CDR2 SVGAGI.